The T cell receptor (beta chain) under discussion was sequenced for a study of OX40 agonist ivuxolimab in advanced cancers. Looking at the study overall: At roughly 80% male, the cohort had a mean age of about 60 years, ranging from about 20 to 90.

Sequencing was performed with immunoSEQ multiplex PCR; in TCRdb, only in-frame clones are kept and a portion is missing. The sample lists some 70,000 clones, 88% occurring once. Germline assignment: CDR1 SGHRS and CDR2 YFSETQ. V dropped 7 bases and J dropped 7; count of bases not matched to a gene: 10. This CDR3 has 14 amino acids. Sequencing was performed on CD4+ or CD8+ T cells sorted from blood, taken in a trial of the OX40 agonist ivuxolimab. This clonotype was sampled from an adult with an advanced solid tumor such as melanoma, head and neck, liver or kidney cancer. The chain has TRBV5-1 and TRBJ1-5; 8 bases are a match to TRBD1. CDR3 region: CASSQGDGSQPQHF. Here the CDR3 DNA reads TGCGCCAGCTCACAGGGGGACGGTTCGCAGCCCCAGCATTTT.